The sequence of this T cell receptor (beta chain) was determined in a study of CD8 T cells in ankylosing spondylitis (dated by TCRdb to the late 2010s). As for the study more broadly: To find TCR variants linked to disease, the study profiled T cell receptor beta repertoires in ankylosing spondylitis patients and healthy donors. In total, the full study cohort was made up of some 110 healthy donors and 25 to 30 ankylosing spondylitis patients. Peripheral blood was sampled, and synovial fluid was additionally collected from ankylosing spondylitis patients.

This clonotype was counted ten times or more. Its antigen specificity is not known. Base quality data are lacking; no much larger clone is found one base away. CDR1 and CDR2 are read off the germline V gene (reference sequence) as DFQATT and SNEGSKA. The CDR3 measures 11 amino acids from cysteine to phenylalanine. This entry keeps only the CDR3 DNA: 33 bases, framed from base 1. Trimming costs V 5 bases and J 10 bases, and their ends lie 14 bases apart. Summary of the overall study and its limitations: Some TCR beta motif variants had previously been reported in synovial fluid and blood of reactive arthritis patients, which suggested common disease-initiation mechanisms. The disease-linked clones had a CD8+ phenotype and were found at relatively low frequencies in peripheral blood. Significant enrichment of the disease-linked clones was reported in matched synovial fluid samples from ankylosing spondylitis patients. A TCR beta motif of eight highly homologous amino acid variants appeared characteristic of blood from ankylosing spondylitis patients.

The sequencer listed for this sample is Illumina HiSeq 2500. Quantitative 5'-RACE with molecular barcodes was used to prepare TCR beta libraries. The paper's data handling went like this. A new computational method, built on a probabilistic model of VDJ rearrangement, was used to identify disease-linked TCR variants. Using fastp at Q25 and MiXCR, TCRdb reprocessed the public reads and kept productive beta chains. Rows are combined by CDR3 protein, so each entry shows the most common genes and DNA. The V and J calls were not made by the authors but by TCRdb's processing. The sample table lists some 220,000 distinct CDR3 sequences, about 10% of them with a count of one. Jointly, the top ten make up about 3% of the sample.

The sequencing sample was made of blood, either unsorted or a sorted T cell fraction (not recorded which). The chain was built from TRBV20-1 and TRBJ2-5; TRBD1 is perhaps the D gene, given 6 matching bases. The receptor was derived from a male donor with ankylosing spondylitis or in good health (not recorded which). The CDR3 region reads CSAHREGGQYF. The DNA reads TGCAGTGCTCACAGGGAAGGGGGCCAGTACTTC.